The source of this T cell receptor (beta chain) is a study of blood T cell repertoires in COVID-19. Turning to the study itself: From T cells, B-cell-depleted T cells, or PBMCs came the material, which was cDNA or gDNA.

Assay: immunoSEQ multiplex PCR; the TCRdb copy retains only in-frame clones and omits some. The sample has about 82,000 clones; around 88% are singletons. The V gene lost 2 bases and the J gene lost 0 bases, with 11 bases spanning the gap. From germline, CDR1 is MNHEY and CDR2 SVGEGT. The CDR3 extends over 17 amino acids. Self-reported history from a screening survey and questionnaire set each donor's cohort. The clonotype comes from a woman aged 45-65 years with acute COVID-19. Specimen: PBMCs or T cells enriched from blood (not recorded which). V usage is TRBV6-2 or TRBV6-3 and J usage is TRBJ2-6; D may be TRBD1 (6 bases). CDR3 DNA sequence: TGTGCCAGCAGTTACCTGGGACAAGGCTCTGGGGCCAACGTCCTGACTTTC. It is translated as CASSYLGQGSGANVLTF.